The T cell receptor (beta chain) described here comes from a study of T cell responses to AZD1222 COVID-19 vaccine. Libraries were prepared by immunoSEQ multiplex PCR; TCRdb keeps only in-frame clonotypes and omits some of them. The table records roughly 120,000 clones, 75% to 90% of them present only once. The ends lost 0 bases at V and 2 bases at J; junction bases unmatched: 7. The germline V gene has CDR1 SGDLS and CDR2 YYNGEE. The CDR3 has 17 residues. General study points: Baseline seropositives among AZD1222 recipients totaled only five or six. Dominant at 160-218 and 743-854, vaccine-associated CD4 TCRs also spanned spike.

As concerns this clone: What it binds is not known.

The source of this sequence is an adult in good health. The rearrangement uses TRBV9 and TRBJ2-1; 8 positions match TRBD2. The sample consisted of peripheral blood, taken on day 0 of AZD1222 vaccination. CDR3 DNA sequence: TGTGCCAGCAGCGTAGTGCGGGCGGGAGGAACCTACAATGAGCAGTTCTTC. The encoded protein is CASSVVRAGGTYNEQFF.